The T cell receptor beta chain described here comes from a study of yellow fever vaccine responses in identical twins. Study outcomes and limitations: Reportedly, the T cell response mounted by twins to vaccine seemed partly convergent, partly personalized.

TCRdb reprocessed the RT-PCR reads with MiXCR, giving one entry per CDR3 protein. The table records about 710 distinct CDR3 sequences, 80% of them present only once. V lost 1 base, J lost 5 bases, and 13 bases stayed unmatched. The CDR3 runs to 17 residues. Per the germline V gene, CDR1 is LNHNV and CDR2 is YYDKDF (reference sequence). Worth noting for this clonotype: Its antigen is not identified.

J is TRBJ2-5 and V is TRBV15, with 7 bases matching TRBD2. Material: T cells from blood (PBMCs), unsorted or a sorted subset (not recorded which), obtained before or after yellow fever vaccination (not recorded which). This receptor was taken from a female donor who received the yellow fever vaccine. The CDR3 reads CATSRGRMREGLETQYF. In nucleotides, the CDR3 is TGTGCCACCAGCAGAGGTCGTATGAGGGAGGGATTGGAGACCCAGTACTTC.